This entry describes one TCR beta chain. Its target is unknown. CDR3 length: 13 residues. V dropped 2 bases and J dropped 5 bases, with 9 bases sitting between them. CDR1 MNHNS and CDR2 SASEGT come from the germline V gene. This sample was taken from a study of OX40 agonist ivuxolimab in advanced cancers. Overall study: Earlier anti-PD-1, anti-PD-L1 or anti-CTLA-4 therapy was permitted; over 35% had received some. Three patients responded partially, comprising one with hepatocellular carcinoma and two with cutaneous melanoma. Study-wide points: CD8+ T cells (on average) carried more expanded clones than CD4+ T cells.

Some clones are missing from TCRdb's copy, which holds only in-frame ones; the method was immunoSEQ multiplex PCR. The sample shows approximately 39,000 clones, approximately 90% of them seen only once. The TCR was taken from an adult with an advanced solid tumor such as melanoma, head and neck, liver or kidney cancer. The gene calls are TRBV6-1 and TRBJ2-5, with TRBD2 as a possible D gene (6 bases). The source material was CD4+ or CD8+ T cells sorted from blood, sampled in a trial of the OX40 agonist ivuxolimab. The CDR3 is CASSEWGVETQYF. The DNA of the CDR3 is TGTGCCAGCAGTGAATGGGGGGTGGAGACCCAGTACTTC.